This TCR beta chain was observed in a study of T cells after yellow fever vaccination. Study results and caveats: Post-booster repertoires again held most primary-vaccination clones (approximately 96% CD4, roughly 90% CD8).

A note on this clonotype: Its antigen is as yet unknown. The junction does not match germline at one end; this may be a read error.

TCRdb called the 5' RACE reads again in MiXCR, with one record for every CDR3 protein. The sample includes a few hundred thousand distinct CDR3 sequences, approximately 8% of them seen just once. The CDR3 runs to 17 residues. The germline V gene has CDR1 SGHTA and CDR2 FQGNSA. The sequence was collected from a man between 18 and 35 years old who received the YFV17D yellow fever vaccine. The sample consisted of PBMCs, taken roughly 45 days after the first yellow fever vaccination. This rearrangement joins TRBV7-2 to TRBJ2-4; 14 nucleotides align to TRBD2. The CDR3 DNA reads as TGTGCCAGCAGCTTAGGACTAGCGGGGGGGCTTTCGTCCGTTCAATACTTC. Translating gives CASSLGLAGGLSSVQYF.